This TCR beta chain came from a study of OX40 agonist ivuxolimab in advanced cancers. Study-wide findings and caveats: Expanded clones were, on average, more numerous in CD8+ T cells than in CD4+.

As for this clone: Its specificity is not known.

TCRdb's copy holds only in-frame clones and misses some; the assay was immunoSEQ multiplex PCR. The sample holds about 66,000 clones; about nine tenths are singletons and the top ten take roughly 8.2%. The sample was CD4+ or CD8+ T cells sorted from blood, taken in a trial of the OX40 agonist ivuxolimab. The source is an adult with an advanced solid tumor such as melanoma, head and neck, liver or kidney cancer.

The CDR3 region is CASSRANLDSLSGGYTF. The CDR3 DNA follows: TGTGCCAGCAGCCGAGCTAATCTGGACAGCCTCTCGGGTGGCTACACCTTC. The chain joins TRBV5-4 to TRBJ1-2; tentative D call: TRBD1 (6 bases). The V end was cut by 4 bases, the J end by 7 bases, with 26 bases between. The CDR3 has 17 amino acids. The germline V gene encodes CDR1 SGHNT and CDR2 YYREEE (reference sequence).